This T cell receptor beta chain derives from a study of T cells in Graves' hyperthyroidism and ophthalmopathy. This clonotype was found many times. Amplified TCR beta CDR3 regions derived from RNA transcripts. HTBI primers were employed in a first-round RT-PCR of the TCR CDR3. MiXCR, run by TCRdb on the multiplex PCR reads, gives a single entry per CDR3 protein. The table has about 520,000 distinct CDR3 sequences, around 24% seen once. The germline gives CDR1 MGHRA, CDR2 YSYEKL. The CDR3 spans 15 residues. Trimming removed 6 bases at V and 3 bases at J, with 17 bases between. This clonotype originated in a woman aged 25 to 39 with Graves' ophthalmopathy. This sequence joins TRBV4-1 and TRBJ1-1, with D possibly matching TRBD1 (5 bases). The sample consisted of blood. The CDR3 is CASSHEALGDTEAFF. The DNA of the CDR3 is TGCGCCAGCAGTCACGAAGCCTTGGGGGACACTGAAGCTTTCTTT.